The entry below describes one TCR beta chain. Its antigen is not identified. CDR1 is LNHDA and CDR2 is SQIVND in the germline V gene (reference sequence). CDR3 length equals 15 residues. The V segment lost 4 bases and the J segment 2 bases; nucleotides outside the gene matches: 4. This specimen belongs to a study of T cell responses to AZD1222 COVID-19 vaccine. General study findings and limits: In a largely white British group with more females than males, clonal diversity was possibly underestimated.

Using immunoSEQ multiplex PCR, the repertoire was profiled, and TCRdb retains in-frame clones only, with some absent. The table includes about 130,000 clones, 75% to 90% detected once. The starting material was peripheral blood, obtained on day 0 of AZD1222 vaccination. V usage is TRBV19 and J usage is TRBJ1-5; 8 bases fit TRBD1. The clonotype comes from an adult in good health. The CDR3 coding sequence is TGTGCCAGTAGTAGCGGACAGGGCGGCAATCAGCCCCAGCATTTT. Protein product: CASSSGQGGNQPQHF.